This TCR beta chain was identified during a study of response to subunit inactivated influenza vaccine. This clonotype was counted between two and nine times. Trimming removed 5 bases at V and 0 bases at J, with 15 bases between. This CDR3 is built from 17 residues. Germline V gene sequence: CDR1 SGHRS, CDR2 YFSETQ. TCRdb re-analysed the RT-PCR reads in MiXCR, keeping a single row per CDR3 protein. This sample has roughly 780,000 distinct CDR3 sequences; roughly 20% occur once, and the top ten carry roughly a tenth. This chain links TRBV5-1 with TRBJ2-6; D perhaps matches TRBD1 (6 bases). This clonotype originated in a man aged 45 to 65 who received an inactivated influenza vaccine. The sample consisted of PBMCs from blood, taken more than 4 days after vaccination. CDR3 in DNA: TGCGCCAGCAGTCTACAGGGCCAGGGCTCTGGGGCCAACGTCCTGACTTTC. Its protein product is CASSLQGQGSGANVLTF.